The next 22 T cell receptor beta chains were all read from a single sample in a study of blood T cell repertoires in COVID-19. This table comes from immunoSEQ multiplex PCR, and its TCRdb copy is limited to in-frame clones, with some not included. Here the sample spans tens of thousands of clones, more than 75% being singletons. The sequenced sample consisted of peripheral blood. The receptors stem from a woman aged 70-85 years with acute or convalescent COVID-19.

The rearrangement joins TRBV27 to TRBJ2-7, with 8 nucleotides matching TRBD2. CDR3 length: 14 amino acids. From germline, CDR1 is MNHEY and CDR2 SMNVEV (reference sequence). Trimming took 2 bases from V and 10 from J; bases not matched to a gene: 10. Here the CDR3 reads CASSLSYGGGAQYV. Written as DNA, the CDR3 is TGTGCCAGCAGTTTAAGCTACGGGGGGGGCGCACAGTACGTC.

This chain links TRBV11-2 with TRBJ2-2, with 8 nucleotides matching TRBD2. This CDR3 is 16 amino acids long. With 5 bases clipped from V and 4 bases from J, the junction kept 9 bases outside the gene matches. Germline lookup yields CDR1 SGHAT and CDR2 FQNNGV. CDR3 sequence: CASSTRTSMGTGELFF. CDR3 DNA: TGTGCCAGCAGCACTCGGACTAGCATGGGCACCGGGGAGCTGTTTTTT. Combining the CDR3 with reference TRBV11-2 and TRBJ2-2 gives the whole variable domain EAGVAQSPRYKIIEKRQSVAFWCNPISGHATLYWYQQILGQGPKLLIQFQNNGVVDDSQLPKDRFSAERLKGVDSTLKIQPAKLEDSAVYLCASSTRTSMGTGELFFGEGSRLTVL.

The CDR3 here is CASSFETGDPYEQYV. The CDR3 DNA reads as TGTGCCAGCAGCTTTGAGACAGGGGATCCCTACGAGCAGTACGTC. The J gene is TRBJ2-7, the V gene TRBV11-3; 8 nucleotides line up with TRBD1. The CDR3 is made up of 15 amino acids. In germline, CDR1 is SGHNT, CDR2 YENEEA. The trim removed 3 bases at V and 2 bases at J, leaving 6 bases unmatched.

This chain links TRBV30 with TRBJ1-6; possibly TRBD1 for D (6 bases). The V end lost 3 bases, the J end lost 7 bases, and 10 bases lay between the germline ends. This CDR3 is 13 amino acids long. From germline, CDR1 is GTSNPN and CDR2 SVGIG (reference sequence). CDR3: CAWRQGWNSPLHF. CDR3 bases: TGTGCCTGGAGACAGGGCTGGAATTCACCCCTCCACTTT.

This clone was seen once. The chain is built from TRBV28 and TRBJ2-3; 8 bases map to TRBD2. Germline trimming cut 3 bases from V and 2 bases from J; bases unmatched to any gene: 4. In germline, CDR1 is MDHEN, CDR2 SYDVKM. CDR3 length: 15 residues. The CDR3 nucleotides are TGTGCCAGCAGTTTTCGGGAGGGCCTCACAGATACGCAGTATTTT. Protein: CASSFREGLTDTQYF.

CDR3 sequence reads: CASRRTGQGAGYTF. The DNA for the CDR3 is TGTGCCAGCAGGCGTACGGGACAGGGGGCGGGCTACACCTTC. J is TRBJ1-2 and V is TRBV11-2, with 12 bases fitting TRBD1. Per the germline V gene, CDR1 is SGHAT and CDR2 is FQNNGV. V shed 6 bases and J 8 bases; nucleotides not matched to a gene: 7. This CDR3 has 14 residues.

The chain uses TRBV5-6 and TRBJ1-6, with TRBD1 matching 7 bases. This CDR3 has 13 residues. The germline CDR1 and CDR2 sequences are SGHDT and YYEEEE. V dropped 9 bases and J dropped 6; count of bases not matched to a gene: 6. Written as DNA, the CDR3 is TGTGCCACCCAAGACAGGGCTAATTCACCCCTCCACTTT. Translating gives CATQDRANSPLHF.

Written as DNA, the CDR3 is TGTGCCAGCAGCTCCGGGACTAGCGCAGATACGCAGTATTTT. Translation gives CASSSGTSADTQYF. This chain uses TRBV11-2 with TRBJ2-3; 10 bases are a match to TRBD2. Germline V gene sequence: CDR1 SGHAT, CDR2 FQNNGV. V dropped 4 bases and J dropped 4; count of bases not matched to a gene: 2. The CDR3 extends over 14 amino acids. Full variable domain (remainder filled in from reference TRBV11-2 and TRBJ2-3): EAGVAQSPRYKIIEKRQSVAFWCNPISGHATLYWYQQILGQGPKLLIQFQNNGVVDDSQLPKDRFSAERLKGVDSTLKIQPAKLEDSAVYLCASSSGTSADTQYFGPGTRLTVL.

This clone was detected a few times. The chain joins TRBV6-6 to TRBJ2-7, with 10 bases that match TRBD2. V was pared by 5 bases and J by 2 bases, with 3 bases of the junction left unmatched. Germline V CDR1 and CDR2: MNHNY, SVGAGI (reference sequence). CDR3 length: 14 residues. In nucleotides, the CDR3 is TGTGCCAGCAGTCCCGGACTAGCGGCCTACGAGCAGTACGTC. This encodes CASSPGLAAYEQYV.

The rearrangement links TRBV30 to TRBJ1-6; 7 bases agree with TRBD1. The germline V gene encodes CDR1 GTSNPN and CDR2 SVGIG (reference sequence). The CDR3 covers 13 residues. The V gene end was trimmed by 3 bases and the J gene end by 6 bases; junction bases not matched to a gene: 2. The CDR3 DNA follows: TGTGCCTGGAGGGACAGGATTAATTCACCCCTCCACTTT. Protein sequence: CAWRDRINSPLHF.

The V call is TRBV25-1, the J call TRBJ1-4; D uncertain. The V end lost 4 bases, the J end lost 8 bases, and 11 bases lay between the germline ends. CDR1 MGHDK and CDR2 SYGVNS come from the germline V gene. This CDR3 is built from 13 residues. The CDR3 sequence: CASSVGFDEKLFF. The CDR3 nucleotides read TGTGCCAGCAGTGTCGGGTTCGACGAAAAACTGTTTTTT.

The chain combines TRBV14 with TRBJ2-1; D may be TRBD2 (6 bases). CDR3 length: 15 amino acids. The germline V gene has CDR1 SGHDN and CDR2 FVKESK. The V gene lost 3 bases and the J gene lost 5 bases, with 14 bases spanning the gap. The CDR3 protein is CASSQSSANNNEQFF. The CDR3 coding sequence is TGTGCCAGCAGCCAGTCTAGCGCAAACAACAATGAGCAGTTCTTC. Variable domain in full (rest from reference TRBV14 and TRBJ2-1): EAGVTQFPSHSVIEKGQTVTLRCDPISGHDNLYWYRRVMGKEIKFLLHFVKESKQDESGMPNNRFLAERTGGTYSTLKVQPAELEDSGVYFCASSQSSANNNEQFFGPGTRLTVL.

In this sample, this clone turned up once. V usage is TRBV5-1 and J usage is TRBJ2-1; 10 nucleotides align to TRBD2. The length of the CDR3 is 15 residues. In germline, CDR1 is SGHRS, CDR2 YFSETQ. Trimming took 0 bases from V and 5 from J; bases not matched to a gene: 2. DNA for the CDR3: TGCGCCAGCAGCTTGGTAGCGGGAGGACACAATGAGCAGTTCTTC. This gives the protein CASSLVAGGHNEQFF.

This clone was found a few times. The chain has TRBV18 and TRBJ2-1; 8 nucleotides agree with TRBD1. This CDR3 is built from 15 residues. V was pared by 0 bases and J by 6 bases, with 4 bases of the junction left unmatched. From germline, CDR1 is KGHSH and CDR2 LQKENI. The CDR3 DNA follows: TGTGCCAGCTCACCACCGTCAGGGGGCGGCAATGAGCAGTTCTTC. It specifies CASSPPSGGGNEQFF.

V is TRBV6-4 and J is TRBJ2-3, with a possible D match to TRBD1 (5 bases). CDR1 MRHNA and CDR2 SNTAGT come from the germline V gene. The CDR3 runs to 15 residues. V lost 3 bases and J lost 5, with 15 bases in between. CDR3 protein: CASSDGRSRGDTQYF. The CDR3 nucleotides read TGTGCCAGCAGTGATGGGCGGTCAAGGGGAGATACGCAGTATTTT.

V and J are TRBV11-2 and TRBJ2-3; 9 bases line up with TRBD2. The CDR3 runs to 16 residues. CDR1 is SGHAT, CDR2 FQNNGV, per germline. V lost 0 bases, J lost 6 bases, and 7 bases stayed unmatched. DNA of the CDR3: TGTGCCAGCAGCTTAGAAATAGGGACTAGCCTCGATACGCAGTATTTT. This encodes CASSLEIGTSLDTQYF.

The chain is built from TRBV28 and TRBJ2-5, with 9 nucleotides matching TRBD1. CDR1 MDHEN and CDR2 SYDVKM come from the germline V gene. The length of the CDR3 is 15 residues. V gave up 3 bases and J gave up 4 bases; unmatched junction bases: 6. The CDR3 bases are TGTGCCAGCAGTTTGGGGACAGGGAGAGGAGAGACCCAGTACTTC. Translated, it gives CASSLGTGRGETQYF.

The chain has TRBV6-2 or TRBV6-3 and TRBJ2-3, with 9 positions matching TRBD2. This CDR3 is built from 17 residues. J gave up 6 bases and V 2 bases, and 12 bases lay outside the gene matches. Germline CDR1 and CDR2: MNHEY and SVGEGT. The chain's CDR3 is CASSYPRSSGTTDTQYF. The DNA for the CDR3 is TGTGCCAGCAGTTACCCTCGATCTAGCGGGACTACCGATACGCAGTATTTT.

This clone has a handful of counts. V is TRBV27 and J is TRBJ1-5, with 8 bases lining up with TRBD1. With 6 bases clipped from V and 0 bases from J, the junction kept 7 bases outside the gene matches. The CDR3 extends over 16 amino acids. The germline gives CDR1 MNHEY, CDR2 SMNVEV (reference sequence). The CDR3 spells CASSASTGDSNQPQHF. As DNA, the CDR3 is TGTGCCAGCAGCGCCTCGACAGGGGATAGCAATCAGCCCCAGCATTTT.

The gene calls are TRBV3-1 (or the pseudogene TRBV3-2) and TRBJ2-2; 15 bases align to TRBD2. The CDR3 is made up of 20 amino acids. The germline CDR1 and CDR2 sequences are LGHDT and YNNKEL (reference sequence). The ends lost 1 base at V and 6 bases at J; junction bases unmatched: 12. CDR3 coding DNA: TGTGCCAGCAGCCAAGCAGGGACTAGCGGGAGGAATTTACTCGCCGGGGAGCTGTTTTTT. Amino acids: CASSQAGTSGRNLLAGELFF.

The chain carries TRBV2 and TRBJ2-1; the D is unclear. Deletions cut 11 bases from V and 0 bases from J, with 14 bases between. CDR1 and CDR2 (germline): SNHLY, FYNNEI. The CDR3 sequence is 14 residues long. The CDR3 is CACPGSGSYNEQFF. The CDR3 coding sequence is TGTGCCTGCCCTGGGTCGGGCTCCTACAATGAGCAGTTCTTC. Filled out from reference TRBV2 and TRBJ2-1, the complete variable domain reads EPEVTQTPSHQVTQMGQEVILRCVPISNHLYFYWYRQILGQKVEFLVSFYNNEISEKSEIFDDQFSVERPDGSNFTLKIRSTKLEDSAMYFCACPGSGSYNEQFFGPGTRLTVL.

This chain links TRBV6-1 with TRBJ1-3, with D maybe TRBD1 (6 bases). Trimming left V 2 bases short and J 12 bases short, with 23 bases between. Germline CDR1 reads MNHNS; CDR2 reads SASEGT. This CDR3 is built from 16 residues. The CDR3, as DNA: TGTGCCAGCAGTGAATGGGACGTCCAAGGGGGACACGTCATATATTTT. This translates into CASSEWDVQGGHVIYF.